This TCR beta chain was recovered during a study of blood T cell repertoires in COVID-19. The count of this clone is one. Data came from immunoSEQ multiplex PCR; TCRdb stores just in-frame clones and leaves some out. The sample includes approximately 250,000 clones, over 75% seen only once; the top ten take around 9.2%. The germline V gene encodes CDR1 LGHDT and CDR2 YNNKEL (reference sequence). The CDR3 has 19 residues. The J segment lost 2 bases and the V segment lost 1 base, leaving 16 bases of the junction unmatched. The TCR sequence derives from a human donor in a cohort sampled during active COVID-19. The specimen sequenced was peripheral blood. The chain combines TRBV3-1 (or the pseudogene TRBV3-2) with TRBJ2-5, with TRBD1 identical over 7 bases. As DNA, the CDR3 is TGTGCCAGCAGCCAAGCGTGGGACAGCCCCCGAGGAGGACAAGAGACCCAGTACTTC. This codes for CASSQAWDSPRGGQETQYF.